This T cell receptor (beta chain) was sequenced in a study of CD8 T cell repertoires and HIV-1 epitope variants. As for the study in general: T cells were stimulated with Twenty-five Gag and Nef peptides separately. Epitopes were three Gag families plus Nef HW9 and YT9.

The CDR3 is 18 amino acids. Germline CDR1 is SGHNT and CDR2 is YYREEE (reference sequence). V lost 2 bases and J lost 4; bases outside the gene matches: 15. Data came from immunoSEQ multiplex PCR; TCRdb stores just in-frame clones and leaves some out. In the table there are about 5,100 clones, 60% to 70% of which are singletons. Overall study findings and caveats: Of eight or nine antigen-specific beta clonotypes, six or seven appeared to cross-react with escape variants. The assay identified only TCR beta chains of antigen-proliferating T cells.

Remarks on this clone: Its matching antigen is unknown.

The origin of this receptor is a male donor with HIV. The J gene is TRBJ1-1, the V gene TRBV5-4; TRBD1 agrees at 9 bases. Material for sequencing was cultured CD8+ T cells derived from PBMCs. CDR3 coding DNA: TGTGCCAGCAGCTTAGTCGTGACAGGGGGGTCTTGGGGCACTGAAGCTTTCTTT. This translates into CASSLVVTGGSWGTEAFF.